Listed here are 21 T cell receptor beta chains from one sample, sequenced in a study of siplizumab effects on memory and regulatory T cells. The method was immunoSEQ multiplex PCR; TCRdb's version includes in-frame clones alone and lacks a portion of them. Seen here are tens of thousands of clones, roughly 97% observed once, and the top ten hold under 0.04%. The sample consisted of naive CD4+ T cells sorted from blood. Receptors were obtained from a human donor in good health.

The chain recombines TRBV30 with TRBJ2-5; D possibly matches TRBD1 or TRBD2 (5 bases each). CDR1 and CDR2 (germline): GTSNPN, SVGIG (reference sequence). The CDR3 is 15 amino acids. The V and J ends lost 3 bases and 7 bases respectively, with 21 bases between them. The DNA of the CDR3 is TGTGCCTGGAGCCCGGGACGGGGACCCTGGGGGACCCAGTACTTC. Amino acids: CAWSPGRGPWGTQYF.

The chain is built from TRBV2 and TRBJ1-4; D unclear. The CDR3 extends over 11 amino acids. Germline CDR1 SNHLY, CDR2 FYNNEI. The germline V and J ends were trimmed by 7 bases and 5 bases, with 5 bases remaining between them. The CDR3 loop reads CASKGNEKLFF. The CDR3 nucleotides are TGTGCCAGCAAAGGAAATGAAAAACTGTTTTTT.

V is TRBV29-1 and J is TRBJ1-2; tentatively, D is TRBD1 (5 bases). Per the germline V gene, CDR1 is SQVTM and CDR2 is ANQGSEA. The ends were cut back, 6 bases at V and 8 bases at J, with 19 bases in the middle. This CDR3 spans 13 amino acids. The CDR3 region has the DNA TGCAGCGTGCAAACAGGTTTTTTGGTCGGCTACACCTTC. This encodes CSVQTGFLVGYTF.

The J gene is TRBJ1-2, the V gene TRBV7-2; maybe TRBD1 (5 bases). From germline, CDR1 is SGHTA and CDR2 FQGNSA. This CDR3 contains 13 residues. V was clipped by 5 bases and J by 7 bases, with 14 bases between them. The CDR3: CASSPQGRVGYTF. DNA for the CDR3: TGTGCCAGCAGCCCCCAGGGACGAGTTGGCTACACCTTC.

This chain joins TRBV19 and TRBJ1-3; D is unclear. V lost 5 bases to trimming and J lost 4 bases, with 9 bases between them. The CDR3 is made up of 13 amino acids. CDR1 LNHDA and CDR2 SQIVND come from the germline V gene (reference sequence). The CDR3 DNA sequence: TGTGCCAGTAGTTCTTCGTGGGGAAACACCATATATTTT. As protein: CASSSSWGNTIYF.

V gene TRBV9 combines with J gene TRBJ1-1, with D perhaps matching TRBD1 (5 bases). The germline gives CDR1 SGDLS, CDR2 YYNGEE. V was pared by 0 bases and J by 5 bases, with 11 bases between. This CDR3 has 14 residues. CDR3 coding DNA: TGTGCCAGCAGCGTAGTAGCCAGGGAAACTGAAGCTTTCTTT. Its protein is CASSVVARETEAFF. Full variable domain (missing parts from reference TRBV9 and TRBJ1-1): DSGVTQTPKHLITATGQRVTLRCSPRSGDLSVYWYQQSLDQGLQFLIQYYNGEERAKGNILERFSAQQFPDLHSELNLSSLELGDSALYFCASSVVARETEAFFGQGTRLTVV.

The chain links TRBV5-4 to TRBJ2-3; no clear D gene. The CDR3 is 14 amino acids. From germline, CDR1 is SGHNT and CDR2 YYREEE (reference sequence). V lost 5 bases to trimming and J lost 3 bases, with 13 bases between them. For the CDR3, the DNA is TGTGCCAGCAGTAAGAGAGGCCTAACAGATACGCAGTATTTT. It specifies CASSKRGLTDTQYF.

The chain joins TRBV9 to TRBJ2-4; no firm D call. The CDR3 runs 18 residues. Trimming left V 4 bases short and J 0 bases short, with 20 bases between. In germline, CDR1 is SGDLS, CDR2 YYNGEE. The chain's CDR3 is CASSPYLVTPLAKNIQYF. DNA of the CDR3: TGTGCCAGCAGCCCTTACTTGGTGACACCGCTAGCCAAAAACATTCAGTACTTC.

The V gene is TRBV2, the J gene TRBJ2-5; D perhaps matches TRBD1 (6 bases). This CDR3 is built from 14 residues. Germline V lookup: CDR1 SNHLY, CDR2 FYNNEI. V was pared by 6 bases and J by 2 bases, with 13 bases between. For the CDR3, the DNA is TGTGCCAGCAGAGACATGACAGGTCAAGAGACCCAGTACTTC. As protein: CASRDMTGQETQYF.

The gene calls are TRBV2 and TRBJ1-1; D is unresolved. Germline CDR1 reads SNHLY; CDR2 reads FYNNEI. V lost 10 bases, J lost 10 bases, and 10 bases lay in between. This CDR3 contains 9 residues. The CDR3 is CATSPRAFF. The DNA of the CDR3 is TGTGCCACCTCACCCCGAGCTTTCTTT.

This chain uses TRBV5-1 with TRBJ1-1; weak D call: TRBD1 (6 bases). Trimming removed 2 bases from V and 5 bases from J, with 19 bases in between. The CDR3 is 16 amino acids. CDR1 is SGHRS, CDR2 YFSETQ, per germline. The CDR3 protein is CASSFPKTGGGTEAFF. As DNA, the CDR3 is TGCGCCAGCAGCTTTCCGAAGACAGGCGGCGGGACTGAAGCTTTCTTT.

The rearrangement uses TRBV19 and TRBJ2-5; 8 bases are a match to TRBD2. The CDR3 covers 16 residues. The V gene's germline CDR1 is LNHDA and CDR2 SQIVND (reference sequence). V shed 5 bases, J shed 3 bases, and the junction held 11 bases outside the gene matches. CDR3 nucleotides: TGTGCCAGTAGTCCCCCGGGGGTAGCGGGGAAAGAGACCCAGTACTTC. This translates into CASSPPGVAGKETQYF.

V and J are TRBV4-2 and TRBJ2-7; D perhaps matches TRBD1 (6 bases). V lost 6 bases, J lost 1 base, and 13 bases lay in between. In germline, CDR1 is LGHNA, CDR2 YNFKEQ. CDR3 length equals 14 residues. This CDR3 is CASRSTGISYEQYF. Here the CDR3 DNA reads TGTGCCAGCAGGTCGACAGGTATTTCCTACGAGCAGTACTTC.

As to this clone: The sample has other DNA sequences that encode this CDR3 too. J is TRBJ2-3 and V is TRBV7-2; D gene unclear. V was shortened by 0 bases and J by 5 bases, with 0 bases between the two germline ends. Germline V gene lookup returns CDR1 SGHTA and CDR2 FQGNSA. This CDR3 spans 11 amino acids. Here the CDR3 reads CASSLADTQYF. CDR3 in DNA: TGTGCCAGCAGCTTAGCAGATACGCAGTATTTT.

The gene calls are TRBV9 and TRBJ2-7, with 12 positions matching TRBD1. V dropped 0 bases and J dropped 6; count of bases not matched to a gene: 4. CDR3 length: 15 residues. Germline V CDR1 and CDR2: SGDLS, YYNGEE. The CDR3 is CASSVARDRGREQYF. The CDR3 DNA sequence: TGTGCCAGCAGCGTAGCCCGGGACAGGGGGCGCGAGCAGTACTTC.

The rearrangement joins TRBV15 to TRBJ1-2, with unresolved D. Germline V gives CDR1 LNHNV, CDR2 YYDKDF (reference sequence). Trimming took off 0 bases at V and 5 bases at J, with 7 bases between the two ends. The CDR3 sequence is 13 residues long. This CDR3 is CATSRDDRYGYTF. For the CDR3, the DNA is TGTGCCACCAGCAGAGATGATAGATATGGCTACACCTTC. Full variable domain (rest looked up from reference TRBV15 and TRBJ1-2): DAMVIQNPRYQVTQFGKPVTLSCSQTLNHNVMYWYQQKSSQAPKLLFHYYDKDFNNEADTPDNFQSRRPNTSFCFLDIRSPGLGDTAMYLCATSRDDRYGYTFGSGTRLTVV.

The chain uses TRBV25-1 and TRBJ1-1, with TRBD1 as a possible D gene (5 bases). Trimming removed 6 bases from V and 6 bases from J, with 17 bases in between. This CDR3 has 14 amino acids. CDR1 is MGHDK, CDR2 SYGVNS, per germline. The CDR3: CASRQGSFGAEAFF. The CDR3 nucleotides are TGTGCCAGCAGGCAGGGCTCCTTTGGGGCTGAAGCTTTCTTT.

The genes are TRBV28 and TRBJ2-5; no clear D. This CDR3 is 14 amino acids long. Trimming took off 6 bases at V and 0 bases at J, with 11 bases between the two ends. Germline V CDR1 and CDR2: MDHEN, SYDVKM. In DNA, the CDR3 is TGTGCCAGCAGCCTCCCCGGCGACCAAGAGACCCAGTACTTC. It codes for CASSLPGDQETQYF.

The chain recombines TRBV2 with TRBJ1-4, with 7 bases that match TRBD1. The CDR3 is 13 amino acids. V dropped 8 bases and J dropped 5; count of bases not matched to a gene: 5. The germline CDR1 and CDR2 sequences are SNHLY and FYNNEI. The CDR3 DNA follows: TGTGCCAGCCACTGGGACAGCAATGAAAAACTGTTTTTT. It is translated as CASHWDSNEKLFF.

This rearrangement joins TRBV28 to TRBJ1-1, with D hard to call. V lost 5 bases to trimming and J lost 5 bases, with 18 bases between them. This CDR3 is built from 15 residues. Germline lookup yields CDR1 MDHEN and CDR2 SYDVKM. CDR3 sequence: CASSARPPLGTEAFF. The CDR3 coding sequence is TGTGCCAGCAGTGCCAGGCCCCCCCTGGGTACTGAAGCTTTCTTT.

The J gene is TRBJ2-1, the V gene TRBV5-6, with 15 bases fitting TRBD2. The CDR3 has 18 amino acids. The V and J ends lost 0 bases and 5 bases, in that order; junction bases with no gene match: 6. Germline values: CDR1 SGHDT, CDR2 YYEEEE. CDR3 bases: TGTGCCAGCAGCTTGGTGGGACTAGCGGGGGGCCTAAACAATGAGCAGTTCTTC. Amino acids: CASSLVGLAGGLNNEQFF.